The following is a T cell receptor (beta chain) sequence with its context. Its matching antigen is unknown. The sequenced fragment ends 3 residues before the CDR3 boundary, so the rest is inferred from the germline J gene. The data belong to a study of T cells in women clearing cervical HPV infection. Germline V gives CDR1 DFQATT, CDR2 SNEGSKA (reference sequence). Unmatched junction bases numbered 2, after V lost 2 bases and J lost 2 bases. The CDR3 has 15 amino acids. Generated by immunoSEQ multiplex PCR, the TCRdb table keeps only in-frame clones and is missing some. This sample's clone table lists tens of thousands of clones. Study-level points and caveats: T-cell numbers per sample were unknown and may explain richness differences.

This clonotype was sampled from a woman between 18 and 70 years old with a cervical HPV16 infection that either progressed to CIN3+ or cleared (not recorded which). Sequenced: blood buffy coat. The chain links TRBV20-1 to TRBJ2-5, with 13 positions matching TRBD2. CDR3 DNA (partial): TGCAGTGCTAGAACTAGCGGGGGGGTTCAAGAGACC. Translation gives CSARTSGGVQET. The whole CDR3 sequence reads CSARTSGGVQETQYF.